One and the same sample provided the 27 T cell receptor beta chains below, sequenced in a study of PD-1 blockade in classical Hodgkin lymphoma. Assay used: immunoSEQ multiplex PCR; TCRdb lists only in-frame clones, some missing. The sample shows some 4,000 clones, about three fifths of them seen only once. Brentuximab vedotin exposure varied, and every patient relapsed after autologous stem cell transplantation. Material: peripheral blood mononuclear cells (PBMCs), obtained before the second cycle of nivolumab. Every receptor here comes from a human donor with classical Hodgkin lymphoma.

The CDR3 nucleotides are TGTGCCAGTCACAAGGGGACAGGGTTCGGTGGCTACACCTTC. The encoded protein is CASHKGTGFGGYTF. The chain carries TRBV19 and TRBJ1-2; TRBD1 aligns across 9 bases. The CDR3 runs 14 residues. The germline V gene encodes CDR1 LNHDA and CDR2 SQIVND (reference sequence). The V segment lost 8 bases and the J segment 7 bases; nucleotides outside the gene matches: 11.

The CDR3 nucleotides are TGTGCCAGCAGCGCCCCGGGAAGGGCCGACACCGGGGAGCTGTTTTTT. It specifies CASSAPGRADTGELFF. The V gene is TRBV7-8, the J gene TRBJ2-2, with D possibly matching TRBD2 (5 bases). The CDR3 is 16 amino acids. Germline CDR1 and CDR2: SGHVS and FQNEAQ. The ends were cut back, 5 bases at V and 3 bases at J, with 16 bases in the middle.

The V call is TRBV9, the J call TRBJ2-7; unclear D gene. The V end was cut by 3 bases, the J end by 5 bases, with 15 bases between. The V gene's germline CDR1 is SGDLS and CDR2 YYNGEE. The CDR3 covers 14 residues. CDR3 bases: TGTGCCAGCAGCGACCCAAACAGCTCTCACGAGCAGTACTTC. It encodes CASSDPNSSHEQYF.

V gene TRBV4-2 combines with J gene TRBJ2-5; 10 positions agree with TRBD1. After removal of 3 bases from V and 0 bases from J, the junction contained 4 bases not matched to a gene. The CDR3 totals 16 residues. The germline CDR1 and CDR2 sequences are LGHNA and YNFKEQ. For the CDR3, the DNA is TGTGCCAGCAGCCATGAGGGACAGGGGTACCAAGAGACCCAGTACTTC. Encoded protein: CASSHEGQGYQETQYF.

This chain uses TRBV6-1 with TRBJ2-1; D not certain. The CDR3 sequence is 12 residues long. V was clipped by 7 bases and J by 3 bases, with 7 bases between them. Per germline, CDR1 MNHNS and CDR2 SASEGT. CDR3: CASKANYNEQFF. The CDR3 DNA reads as TGTGCCAGCAAGGCTAACTACAATGAGCAGTTCTTC.

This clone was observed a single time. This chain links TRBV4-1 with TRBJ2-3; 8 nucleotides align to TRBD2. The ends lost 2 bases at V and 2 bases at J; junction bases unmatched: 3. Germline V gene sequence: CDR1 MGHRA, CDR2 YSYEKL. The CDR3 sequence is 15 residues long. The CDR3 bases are TGCGCCAGCAGCCAAAATAGCGGGAACACAGATACGCAGTATTTT. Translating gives CASSQNSGNTDTQYF.

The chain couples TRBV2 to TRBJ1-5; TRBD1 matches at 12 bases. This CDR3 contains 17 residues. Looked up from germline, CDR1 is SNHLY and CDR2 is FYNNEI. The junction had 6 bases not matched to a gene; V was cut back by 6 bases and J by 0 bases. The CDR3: CASRGTGGAGSNQPQHF. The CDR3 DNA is TGTGCCAGCAGGGGGACAGGGGGCGCCGGTAGCAATCAGCCCCAGCATTTT.

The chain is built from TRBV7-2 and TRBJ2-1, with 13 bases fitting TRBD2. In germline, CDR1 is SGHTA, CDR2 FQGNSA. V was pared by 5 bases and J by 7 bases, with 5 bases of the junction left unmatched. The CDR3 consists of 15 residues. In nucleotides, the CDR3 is TGTGCCAGCAGCGCGAGACTAGCGGGAGGTAATGAGCAGTTCTTC. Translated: CASSARLAGGNEQFF.

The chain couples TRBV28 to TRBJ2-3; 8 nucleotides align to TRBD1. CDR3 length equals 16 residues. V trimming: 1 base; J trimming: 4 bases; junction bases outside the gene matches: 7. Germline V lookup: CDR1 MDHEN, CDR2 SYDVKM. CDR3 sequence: CASSLFRGRKADTQYF. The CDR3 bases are TGTGCCAGCAGTTTATTCAGGGGGCGGAAGGCAGATACGCAGTATTTT.

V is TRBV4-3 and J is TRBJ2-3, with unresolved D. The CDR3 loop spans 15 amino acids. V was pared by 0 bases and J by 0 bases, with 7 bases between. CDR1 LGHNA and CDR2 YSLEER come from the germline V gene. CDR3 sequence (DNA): TGCGCCAGCAGCCAAGACGAATTAAGCACAGATACGCAGTATTTT. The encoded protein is CASSQDELSTDTQYF.

The CDR3 region is CASSLGQGAYNEQFF. The CDR3 nucleotides read TGTGCCAGCAGCTTAGGACAGGGTGCCTACAATGAGCAGTTCTTC. The rearrangement uses TRBV13 and TRBJ2-1; tentatively, D is TRBD1 (6 bases). CDR1 and CDR2 (germline): PRHDT, FYEKMQ (reference sequence). Trimming stripped 0 bases from V and 2 bases from J, with 8 bases between. There are 15 residues in the CDR3.

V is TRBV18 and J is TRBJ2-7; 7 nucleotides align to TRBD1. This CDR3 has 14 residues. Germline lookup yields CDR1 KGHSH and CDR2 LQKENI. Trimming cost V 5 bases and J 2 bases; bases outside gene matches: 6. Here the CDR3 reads CASSSGTAAYEQYF. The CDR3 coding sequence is TGTGCCAGCTCATCCGGGACAGCCGCCTACGAGCAGTACTTC.

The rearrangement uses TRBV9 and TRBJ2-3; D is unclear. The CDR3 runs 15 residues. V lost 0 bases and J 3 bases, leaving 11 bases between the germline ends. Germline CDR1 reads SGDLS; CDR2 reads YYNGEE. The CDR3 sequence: CASSVEVVSTDTQYF. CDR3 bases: TGTGCCAGCAGCGTAGAAGTCGTGAGTACAGATACGCAGTATTTT.

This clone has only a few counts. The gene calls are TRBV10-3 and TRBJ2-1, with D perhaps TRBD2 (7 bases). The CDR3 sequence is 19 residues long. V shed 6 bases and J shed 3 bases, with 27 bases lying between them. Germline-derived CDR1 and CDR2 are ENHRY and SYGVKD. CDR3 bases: TGTGCCATCAGACGGGACACTAAGACCCCGTCTAGCGGCTACAATGAGCAGTTCTTC. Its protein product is CAIRRDTKTPSSGYNEQFF.

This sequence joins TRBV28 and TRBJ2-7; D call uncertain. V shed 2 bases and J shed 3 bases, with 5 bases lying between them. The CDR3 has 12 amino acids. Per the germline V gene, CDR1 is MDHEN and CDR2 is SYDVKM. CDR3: CASSLESYEQYF. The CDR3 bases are TGTGCCAGCAGTTTAGAAAGCTACGAGCAGTACTTC.

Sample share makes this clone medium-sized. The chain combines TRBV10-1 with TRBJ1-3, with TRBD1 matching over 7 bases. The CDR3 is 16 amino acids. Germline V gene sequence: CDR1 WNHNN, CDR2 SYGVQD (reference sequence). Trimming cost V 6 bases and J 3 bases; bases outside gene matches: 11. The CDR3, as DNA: TGCGCCAGCAGCCGTGACAGGGAGTACTTTGGAAACACCATATATTTT. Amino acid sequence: CASSRDREYFGNTIYF.

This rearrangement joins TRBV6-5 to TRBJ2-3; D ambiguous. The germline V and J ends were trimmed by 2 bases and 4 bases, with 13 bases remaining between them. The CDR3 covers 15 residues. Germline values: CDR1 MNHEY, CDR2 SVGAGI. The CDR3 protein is CASSYGSPFPDTQYF. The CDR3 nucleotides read TGTGCCAGCAGTTACGGTAGCCCCTTTCCAGATACGCAGTATTTT.

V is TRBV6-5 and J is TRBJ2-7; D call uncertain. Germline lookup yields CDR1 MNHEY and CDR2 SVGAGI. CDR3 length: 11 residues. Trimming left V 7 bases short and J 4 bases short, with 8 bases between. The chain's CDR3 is CASTNGYEQYF. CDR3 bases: TGTGCCAGCACCAACGGTTACGAGCAGTACTTC.

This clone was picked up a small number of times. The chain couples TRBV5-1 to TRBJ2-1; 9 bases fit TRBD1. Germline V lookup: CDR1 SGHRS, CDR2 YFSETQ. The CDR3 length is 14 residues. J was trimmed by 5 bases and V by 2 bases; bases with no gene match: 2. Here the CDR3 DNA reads TGCGCCAGCAGCTTAGGGACAGGGCACAATGAGCAGTTCTTC. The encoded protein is CASSLGTGHNEQFF. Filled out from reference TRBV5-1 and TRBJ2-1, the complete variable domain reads KAGVTQTPRYLIKTRGQQVTLSCSPISGHRSVSWYQQTPGQGLQFLFEYFSETQRNKGNFPGRFSGRQFSNSRSEMNVSTLELGDSALYLCASSLGTGHNEQFFGPGTRLTVL.

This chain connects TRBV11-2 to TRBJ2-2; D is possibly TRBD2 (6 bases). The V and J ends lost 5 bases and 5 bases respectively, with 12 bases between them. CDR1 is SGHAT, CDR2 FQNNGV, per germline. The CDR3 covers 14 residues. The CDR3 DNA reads TGTGCCAGCAGCCCGGGGACTTTTACCGGGGAGCTGTTTTTT. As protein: CASSPGTFTGELFF.

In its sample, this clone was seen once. The CDR3 spells CASSAPLRGTDTQYF. For the CDR3, the DNA is TGTGCCAGCAGTGCTCCCCTTAGGGGAACAGATACGCAGTATTTT. V usage is TRBV6-6 and J usage is TRBJ2-3; possible D gene TRBD1, 5 bases. CDR3 length equals 15 residues. The germline V gene has CDR1 MNHNY and CDR2 SVGAGI (reference sequence). V was shortened by 5 bases and J by 3 bases, with 15 bases between the two germline ends.

Here the CDR3 DNA reads TGTGCCAGCAGGCCGGCGGACAGCACTGGGGCCAACGTCCTGACTTTC. It translates to CASRPADSTGANVLTF. V gene TRBV9 combines with J gene TRBJ2-6; a possible D gene is TRBD1 (6 bases). The germline V gene has CDR1 SGDLS and CDR2 YYNGEE. V lost 5 bases to trimming and J lost 2 bases, with 14 bases between them. CDR3 size: 16 residues.

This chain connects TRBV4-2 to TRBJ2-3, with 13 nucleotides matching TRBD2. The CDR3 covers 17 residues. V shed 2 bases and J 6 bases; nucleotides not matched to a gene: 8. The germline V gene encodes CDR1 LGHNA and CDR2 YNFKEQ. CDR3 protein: CASSQILAGGAGDTQYF. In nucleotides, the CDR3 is TGTGCCAGCAGCCAAATACTAGCGGGAGGGGCTGGGGATACGCAGTATTTT.

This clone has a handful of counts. The CDR3 loop is CASSPSGGDTDTQYF. DNA of the CDR3: TGTGCCAGCAGCCCATCGGGGGGGGACACAGATACGCAGTATTTT. The chain has TRBV2 and TRBJ2-3, with 8 bases aligning to TRBD2. The J segment lost 2 bases and the V segment lost 6 bases, leaving 7 bases of the junction unmatched. CDR3 size: 15 residues. Germline V gene sequence: CDR1 SNHLY, CDR2 FYNNEI.

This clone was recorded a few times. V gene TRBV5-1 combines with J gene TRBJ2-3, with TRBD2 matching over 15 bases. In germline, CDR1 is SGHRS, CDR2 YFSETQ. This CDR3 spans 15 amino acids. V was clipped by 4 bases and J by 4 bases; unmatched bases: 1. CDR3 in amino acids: CASSRTSGRADTQYF. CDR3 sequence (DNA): TGCGCCAGCAGCCGGACTAGCGGGAGGGCAGATACGCAGTATTTT. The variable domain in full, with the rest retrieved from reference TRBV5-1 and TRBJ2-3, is KAGVTQTPRYLIKTRGQQVTLSCSPISGHRSVSWYQQTPGQGLQFLFEYFSETQRNKGNFPGRFSGRQFSNSRSEMNVSTLELGDSALYLCASSRTSGRADTQYFGPGTRLTVL.

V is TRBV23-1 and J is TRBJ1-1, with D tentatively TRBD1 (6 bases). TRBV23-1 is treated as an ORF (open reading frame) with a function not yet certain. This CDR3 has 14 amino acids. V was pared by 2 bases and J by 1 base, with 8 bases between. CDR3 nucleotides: TGCGCCAGCAGTCAACTACAGGGGAACACTGAAGCTTTCTTT. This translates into CASSQLQGNTEAFF.

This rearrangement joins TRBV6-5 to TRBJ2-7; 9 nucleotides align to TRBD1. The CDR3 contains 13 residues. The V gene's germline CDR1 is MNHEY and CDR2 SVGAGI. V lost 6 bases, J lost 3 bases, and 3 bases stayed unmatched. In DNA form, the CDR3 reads TGTGCCAGCAGCCCGGACAGGGGCTACGAGCAGTACTTC. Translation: CASSPDRGYEQYF.